The 18 T cell receptor beta chains presented below share a single source sample, sequenced in a study of T cells in Graves' hyperthyroidism and ophthalmopathy. Amplification of TCR beta CDR3 regions was performed using RNA transcripts as template. Carried out on the TCR CDR3, a first-round RT-PCR used the HTBI primer set. TCRdb called the multiplex PCR reads again in MiXCR, with one record for every CDR3 protein. Among about 710,000 distinct CDR3 sequences listed, about a sixth were seen once. Sequencing was performed on blood. All receptors derive from a man younger than 35 with Graves' hyperthyroidism.

The rearrangement joins TRBV20-1 to TRBJ2-3, with 11 bases identical to TRBD2. The CDR3 contains 14 residues. J was trimmed by 4 bases and V by 4 bases; bases with no gene match: 4. Germline-derived CDR1 and CDR2 are DFQATT and SNEGSKA (reference sequence). DNA for the CDR3: TGCAGTGCTATACTAGCGGGAGTGGCAGATACGCAGTATTTT. It encodes CSAILAGVADTQYF.

The chain links TRBV11-3 to TRBJ1-2; possible D gene TRBD1, 6 bases. The length of the CDR3 is 15 residues. With 5 bases removed from V and 4 bases from J, the gap between germline ends came to 17 bases. Germline V gene data show CDR1 as SGHNT and CDR2 as YENEEA. The CDR3 DNA sequence: TGTGCCAGCAGCGAAAGATGGGACACCCCCTATGGCTACACCTTC. It specifies CASSERWDTPYGYTF.

The chain uses TRBV29-1 and TRBJ1-1; D might be TRBD1 (5 bases). The germline V gene encodes CDR1 SQVTM and CDR2 ANQGSEA. The CDR3 has 15 amino acids. V lost 4 bases and J lost 0, with 15 bases in between. This chain's CDR3 is CSVGGVRGLNTEAFF. Here the CDR3 DNA reads TGCAGCGTTGGAGGGGTTCGGGGGTTGAACACTGAAGCTTTCTTT.

V and J are TRBV2 and TRBJ1-1, with D tentatively TRBD1 (6 bases). Trimming pared 6 bases from V and 0 bases from J, leaving 11 bases between. The CDR3 sequence is 14 residues long. Per the germline V gene, CDR1 is SNHLY and CDR2 is FYNNEI. The CDR3 DNA reads TGTGCCAGCAGGAGGACAGAACTGAACACTGAAGCTTTCTTT. Amino acids: CASRRTELNTEAFF.

Notes on this clonotype: This sequence may be a read error, since a much larger clone differs from it by one base. This CDR3 fails to terminate in the conserved phenylalanine or tryptophan, so it likely reflects a read error. V is TRBV2 and J is TRBJ2-5; D is unresolved. The CDR3 extends over 10 amino acids. V was shortened by 5 bases and J by 7 bases, with 5 bases between the two germline ends. CDR1 and CDR2 (germline): SNHLY, FYNNEI. The CDR3 here is CASSRTTQYL. The CDR3 DNA reads TGTGCCAGCAGTAGGACGACCCAGTACCTC.

This clonotype came up many times. The chain links TRBV28 to TRBJ2-1; the D gene is possibly TRBD2 (6 bases). This CDR3 is built from 14 residues. Germline V gives CDR1 MDHEN, CDR2 SYDVKM. V lost 3 bases to trimming and J lost 11 bases, with 17 bases between them. CDR3 region: CASSLEIGGLQQFF. The CDR3 bases are TGTGCCAGCAGTTTGGAAATTGGGGGACTCCAGCAGTTCTTC.

This clonotype was observed a few times. The rearrangement uses TRBV7-3 and TRBJ2-5; D unresolved. V dropped 0 bases and J dropped 5 bases, with 13 bases sitting between them. The CDR3 has 15 residues. CDR1 and CDR2 from the germline V gene are SGHTA and FQGTGA. The CDR3 here is CASSLTSGLGETQYF. The CDR3 DNA is TGTGCCAGCAGCTTAACCTCCGGTCTAGGGGAGACCCAGTACTTC.

This clonotype was counted a few times. The chain carries TRBV7-9 and TRBJ2-1, with 13 bases lining up with TRBD2. The J segment lost 12 bases and the V segment lost 5 bases, leaving 4 bases of the junction unmatched. This CDR3 is built from 13 residues. Germline CDR1 and CDR2: SEHNR and FQNEAQ (reference sequence). The CDR3 sequence: CASSRTSGSMQFF. In nucleotides, the CDR3 is TGTGCCAGCAGCCGGACTAGCGGGAGTATGCAGTTCTTC. The whole variable domain, remainder taken from reference TRBV7-9 and TRBJ2-1, is DTGVSQNPRHKITKRGQNVTFRCDPISEHNRLYWYRQTLGQGPEFLTYFQNEAQLEKSRLLSDRFSAERPKGSFSTLEIQRTEQGDSAMYLCASSRTSGSMQFFGPGTRLTVL.

This clonotype was recorded at least ten times. The rearrangement uses TRBV28 and TRBJ2-7, with TRBD1 as a possible D gene (6 bases). The CDR3 extends over 12 amino acids. V shed 7 bases and J shed 4 bases, with 11 bases lying between them. Germline V lookup: CDR1 MDHEN, CDR2 SYDVKM. CDR3 nucleotides: TGTGCCAGCATGAGACAGGAGTACGAGCAGTACTTC. It specifies CASMRQEYEQYF.

Only a few counts were recorded for this clonotype. The rearrangement joins TRBV4-2 to TRBJ2-7; D not certain. Trimming took 0 bases from V and 2 from J, leaving 17 bases between them. Germline CDR1 reads LGHNA; CDR2 reads YNFKEQ. The CDR3 sequence is 17 residues long. CDR3 in amino acids: CASSQEVRREAPYEQYF. In nucleotides, the CDR3 is TGTGCCAGCAGCCAAGAGGTGAGACGTGAGGCTCCCTACGAGCAGTACTTC.

This clonotype has ten or more counts. The chain recombines TRBV6-1 with TRBJ2-7, with a weak D call TRBD2 (5 bases). Germline loops: CDR1 MNHNS, CDR2 SASEGT. The CDR3 sequence is 16 residues long. Deletions cut 5 bases from V and 0 bases from J, with 17 bases between. Here the CDR3 reads CASSSYSEKPSYEQYF. CDR3 in DNA: TGTGCCAGCAGTTCCTATAGCGAAAAACCCTCCTACGAGCAGTACTTC.

There are a few counts of this clonotype. This sequence joins TRBV5-1 and TRBJ2-3; D remains unclear. Germline V lookup: CDR1 SGHRS, CDR2 YFSETQ. The V end was cut by 3 bases, the J end by 5 bases, with 10 bases between. The CDR3 runs 13 residues. CDR3 DNA sequence: TGCGCCAGCAGCTCGTATCCGGGAGATACGCAGTATTTT. Protein product: CASSSYPGDTQYF. Together with reference TRBV5-1 and TRBJ2-3, the CDR3 gives the full variable domain: KAGVTQTPRYLIKTRGQQVTLSCSPISGHRSVSWYQQTPGQGLQFLFEYFSETQRNKGNFPGRFSGRQFSNSRSEMNVSTLELGDSALYLCASSSYPGDTQYFGPGTRLTVL.

This chain uses TRBV19 with TRBJ1-5, with 11 bases identical to TRBD1. With V trimmed by 3 bases and J by 0 bases, 4 bases remained unmatched. The CDR3 is made up of 17 amino acids. In germline, CDR1 is LNHDA, CDR2 SQIVND (reference sequence). DNA of the CDR3: TGTGCCAGTAGTATCCGGGACAGGGGGGGTAGCAATCAGCCCCAGCATTTT. It yields the protein CASSIRDRGGSNQPQHF.

This clonotype was seen repeatedly, ten times or more. The gene calls are TRBV2 and TRBJ2-1; TRBD1 matches 7 bases. The CDR3 contains 15 residues. J lost 5 bases, V lost 6 bases, and 10 bases had no gene match. Germline V gene sequence: CDR1 SNHLY, CDR2 FYNNEI. In nucleotides, the CDR3 is TGTGCCAGCAGGATCGACAGGGCACGAGACAATGAGCAGTTCTTC. Translation gives CASRIDRARDNEQFF.

The V gene is TRBV6-1, the J gene TRBJ2-2; D is perhaps TRBD1 (6 bases). The CDR3 runs 16 residues. Trimming pared 6 bases from V and 6 bases from J, leaving 20 bases between. Looked up from germline, CDR1 is MNHNS and CDR2 is SASEGT. DNA of the CDR3: TGTGCCAGCAGCCCCCAACCGTACAGGGACCCCGGGGAGCTGTTTTTT. Translating it yields CASSPQPYRDPGELFF.

In its sample, this clonotype was seen a few times. An end of the junction differs from the germline gene, which may be a read error. The chain combines TRBV28 with TRBJ1-5, with D possibly matching TRBD1 (6 bases). This CDR3 has 16 amino acids. The germline V gene has CDR1 MDHEN and CDR2 SYDVKM. CDR3 region: CASSFRGPFSSQPQHF. The CDR3 DNA reads TGTGCCAGCAGTTTCAGGGGCCCCTTTAGCAGTCAGCCCCAGCATTTT.

Only one count was recorded for this clonotype. CDR3 residues: CASSYEASWVNEQFF. CDR3 sequence (DNA): TGTGCCAGCAGTTACGAGGCCAGCTGGGTCAATGAGCAGTTCTTC. The V call is TRBV6-2 or TRBV6-3, the J call TRBJ2-1; D uncertain. In germline, CDR1 is MNHEY, CDR2 SVGEGT. This CDR3 is 15 amino acids long. With 2 bases removed from V and 6 bases from J, the gap between germline ends came to 14 bases.

This clonotype was found many times. The gene calls are TRBV28 and TRBJ2-7; D is possibly TRBD1 (6 bases). CDR3 length equals 15 residues. Trimming shortened V by 4 bases and J by 0 bases, and 13 bases separated the two germline ends. Germline CDR1 is MDHEN and CDR2 is SYDVKM. The CDR3: CASSSGTFSSYEQYF. DNA of the CDR3: TGTGCCAGCAGTTCGGGGACATTTAGCTCCTACGAGCAGTACTTC.